The clone carrying this TCR beta chain was seen once. This sample was taken from a study of blood T cell repertoires in COVID-19. Study-wide context: Donors in the United States, Italy and Spain gave samples during acute or convalescent COVID-19. PBMCs, B-cell-depleted T cells, or T cells provided the cDNA or gDNA that made up the material.

In the source study's methods: Amplification with reference gene primers provided the estimates of nucleated cell counts. Produced via immunoSEQ multiplex PCR; TCRdb's table is partial and in-frame only. V, J and clone size are those of that table, while D and trimming were read from the DNA. The data hold under 300,000 clones, with 86% observed a single time. This CDR3 is 15 amino acids long. The germline gives CDR1 MNHEY, CDR2 SVGAGI. The V segment lost 6 bases and the J segment 4 bases; nucleotides outside the gene matches: 7. The source material was peripheral blood. The source of this sequence is a man older than 75 with acute or convalescent COVID-19. The chain carries TRBV6-5 and TRBJ2-2; TRBD1 matches 8 bases. The CDR3: CASRPGTGGTGELFF. The CDR3, as DNA: TGTGCCAGCAGGCCCGGGACAGGCGGCACCGGGGAGCTGTTTTTT.